The clone carrying this T cell receptor (beta chain) was observed a handful of times. As yet, its antigen is unknown. This sample was taken from a study of liver allograft versus peripheral blood T cells. Study background: The authors compared T cell receptor repertoires in transplanted livers with recipients' peripheral blood repertoires. General observations from the study: Peripheral blood reportedly held T cell receptor repertoires that differed from those inside liver allografts.

The CDR3 totals 14 residues. Germline V lookup: CDR1 DFQATT, CDR2 SNEGSKA (reference sequence). Trimming left V 0 bases short and J 5 bases short, with 13 bases between. TCRdb itself ran the reads through MiXCR, one entry per CDR3 protein. The data show 9,700 or so distinct CDR3 sequences, more than 25% seen once. The chain links TRBV20-1 to TRBJ2-5; D unclear. This clonotype was sampled from a human patient who had a liver transplant. Some T cells may be the graft donor's. CDR3 in DNA: TGCAGTGCTAGAGAGTCCTACCTTGGGGAGACCCAGTACTTC. Protein product: CSARESYLGETQYF.